This entry lists 28 T cell receptor beta chains sequenced from one sample in a study of T cells expressing NK-cell markers. After re-calling the 5' RACE reads, TCRdb lists one entry per CDR3 protein, DNA absent. Its listing shows 140,000 or so distinct CDR3 sequences. The source material was blood T cells: a sorted CD56 or NKG2C T cell subset, CD4+ or CD8+ T cells, or bulk PBMC T cells (not recorded which). The receptors originated from a man between 18 and 35 years old in good health.

This rearrangement joins TRBV5-1 to TRBJ2-3; the D call from TCRdb, TRBD1, cannot be confirmed without DNA. Germline lookup yields CDR1 SGHRS and CDR2 YFSETQ. The CDR3 has 16 amino acids. The CDR3 sequence: CASSFDFRGGTDTQYF.

This sequence joins TRBV5-4 and TRBJ1-2. The CDR3 length is 14 residues. The V gene's germline CDR1 is SGHNT and CDR2 YYREEE (reference sequence). The CDR3 spells CASSFFGVGYGYTF.

V is TRBV6-8 and J is TRBJ2-1; the D gene TCRdb calls, TRBD2, cannot be checked with no DNA. This CDR3 is built from 17 residues. The germline V gene encodes CDR1 MNHGY and CDR2 SAAAGT. CDR3 sequence reads: CASSYLISGRTYNEQFF.

The chain is built from TRBV6-1 and TRBJ2-5; TCRdb indicates TRBD2, and absent DNA this call remains unverified. The germline V gene has CDR1 MNHNS and CDR2 SASEGT. The CDR3 contains 15 residues. This chain's CDR3 is CASKGTSGSGETQYF.

This chain connects TRBV12-3 or TRBV12-4 to TRBJ1-6. This CDR3 comprises 15 residues. CDR3 region: CASSPDSPYNSPLHF.

The gene calls are TRBV19 and TRBJ2-1; the TCRdb call, TRBD1, lacks DNA for checking. There are 15 residues in the CDR3. The germline V gene has CDR1 LNHDA and CDR2 SQIVND (reference sequence). The CDR3 region is CASSIGTADYNEQFF.

The chain has TRBV5-1 and TRBJ1-5; the TRBD1 assignment by TCRdb is unverifiable without DNA. Per the germline V gene, CDR1 is SGHRS and CDR2 is YFSETQ. CDR3 length equals 15 residues. This chain's CDR3 is CASSWGTGDGQPQHF.

The chain couples TRBV29-1 to TRBJ2-7; without DNA, the TCRdb call of TRBD2 cannot be checked. The CDR3 is 13 residues long. Germline V gene lookup returns CDR1 SQVTM and CDR2 ANQGSEA. Here the CDR3 reads CSATSGRAEEQYF.

This sequence joins TRBV10-3 and TRBJ2-7; TCRdb's assignment of TRBD1 cannot be checked, as there is no DNA. The germline gives CDR1 ENHRY, CDR2 SYGVKD. This CDR3 is 15 amino acids long. The CDR3 region is CAISDFDRSGGEQYF.

The V call is TRBV5-6, the J call TRBJ2-1; TCRdb selects TRBD1, and the lack of DNA leaves this call unchecked. Germline CDR1 and CDR2: SGHDT and YYEEEE. The CDR3 contains 14 residues. The CDR3 loop is CASSLMTGDNEQFF.

The chain carries TRBV19 and TRBJ2-1. CDR1 and CDR2 from the germline V gene are LNHDA and SQIVND (reference sequence). CDR3 length: 15 residues. The CDR3 loop reads CASSIREGAYNEQFF.

J is TRBJ1-1 and V is TRBV28. Germline V gene lookup returns CDR1 MDHEN and CDR2 SYDVKM. The CDR3 loop spans 14 amino acids. CDR3 amino acids: CASSRPALNTEAFF.

The chain has TRBV12-3 or TRBV12-4 and TRBJ1-1. The CDR3 is made up of 13 amino acids. The CDR3 is CASSFAPLGEAFF.

The rearrangement joins TRBV6-5 to TRBJ2-7; the D gene TCRdb calls, TRBD2, cannot be checked with no DNA. The CDR3 has 11 residues. Germline loops: CDR1 MNHEY, CDR2 SVGAGI. CDR3 sequence reads: CASSSRDEQYF.

V usage is TRBV11-2 and J usage is TRBJ2-3; TCRdb designates TRBD2, a call that cannot be tested without DNA. The germline CDR1 and CDR2 sequences are SGHAT and FQNNGV. The CDR3 length is 18 residues. CDR3 loop: CASSLDGSSGIFVNTQYF.

This chain links TRBV25-1 with TRBJ2-1. CDR1 and CDR2 from the germline V gene are MGHDK and SYGVNS. The CDR3 has 11 residues. The CDR3 region is CASSTYVGQFF.

The V call is TRBV30, the J call TRBJ2-1; TCRdb designates TRBD2, a call that cannot be tested without DNA. The CDR3 has 21 residues. Germline CDR1 GTSNPN, CDR2 SVGIG (reference sequence). Here the CDR3 reads CAWSAVPGLAGPLTYYNEQFF.

The chain joins TRBV14 to TRBJ1-2; TCRdb selects TRBD1, and the lack of DNA leaves this call unchecked. The CDR3 sequence is 14 residues long. Germline loops: CDR1 SGHDN, CDR2 FVKESK. The CDR3 here is CASSQTGTTYGYTF.

The genes are TRBV7-8 and TRBJ1-1; the D gene TCRdb calls, TRBD1, cannot be checked with no DNA. In germline, CDR1 is SGHVS, CDR2 FQNEAQ. The CDR3 has 13 residues. This CDR3 is CASSFVPNTEAFF.

The J gene is TRBJ2-7, the V gene TRBV29-1; no DNA is available, so the TRBD1 call from TCRdb remains unchecked. The CDR3 loop spans 13 amino acids. Germline lookup yields CDR1 SQVTM and CDR2 ANQGSEA. CDR3 amino acids: CSVGGLPADEQYF.

The V call is TRBV5-5, the J call TRBJ1-6; absent DNA, TCRdb's TRBD1 call cannot be checked. There are 17 residues in the CDR3. Germline values: CDR1 SGHKS, CDR2 YYEKEE (reference sequence). The CDR3 sequence is CASSLQVSGGTNSPLHF.

The genes are TRBV19 and TRBJ1-2; TCRdb indicates TRBD1, and absent DNA this call remains unverified. Germline V gene lookup returns CDR1 LNHDA and CDR2 SQIVND (reference sequence). The CDR3 contains 14 residues. The CDR3 is CASSTQGAQYGYTF.

The CDR3 spells CASSQGWAKNIQYF. The rearrangement joins TRBV7-9 to TRBJ2-4; checking the TCRdb D call of TRBD1 is not possible without DNA. There are 14 residues in the CDR3. Germline V gene data show CDR1 as SEHNR and CDR2 as FQNEAQ (reference sequence).

The V and J genes are TRBV20-1 and TRBJ2-1; TCRdb indicates TRBD2, and absent DNA this call remains unverified. CDR1 is DFQATT, CDR2 SNEGSKA, per germline (reference sequence). The CDR3 length is 13 residues. CDR3: CSGSGEWEVEQFF.

J is TRBJ2-5 and V is TRBV19; the TCRdb call, TRBD2, lacks DNA for checking. CDR3 length: 17 residues. The germline V gene has CDR1 LNHDA and CDR2 SQIVND (reference sequence). CDR3: CASSMTSGRPTQETQYF.

V usage is TRBV14 and J usage is TRBJ1-3. This CDR3 region has 15 residues. The germline CDR1 and CDR2 sequences are SGHDN and FVKESK. CDR3 residues: CASSQGITPGNTIYF.

The chain links TRBV6-1 to TRBJ2-3; TCRdb outputs TRBD2, but without DNA this stays unchecked. The germline gives CDR1 MNHNS, CDR2 SASEGT. The CDR3 length is 15 residues. CDR3 in amino acids: CASSLGLAGWDTQYF.

The V and J genes are TRBV18 and TRBJ2-1; TCRdb calls TRBD2, which cannot be checked without DNA. CDR3 length: 16 amino acids. CDR1 is KGHSH, CDR2 LQKENI, per germline. The CDR3 region is CASSGLAGDLYNEQFF.